This record concerns one T cell receptor beta chain sequence. Trimming took off 0 bases at V and 3 bases at J, with 10 bases between the two ends. CDR1 LNHDA and CDR2 SQIVND come from the germline V gene (reference sequence). The CDR3 runs 15 residues. This sample is part of a study of blood T cell repertoires in COVID-19. Study at large: From the United States, Italy and Spain came samples of acute and convalescent COVID-19.

In the authors' methods: Quantification of nucleated cells was approximated via reference gene primer amplification. Assay: immunoSEQ multiplex PCR; the TCRdb copy retains only in-frame clones and omits some. V and J calls plus clone size are reproduced from that table; the DNA served to infer D and trimming. The sample records some 220,000 clones, about 86% being singletons. The V and J genes are TRBV19 and TRBJ2-3; unclear D gene. The receptor was isolated from a woman in her twenties or thirties who had recovered from COVID-19. The sequenced sample consisted of peripheral blood. The CDR3 protein is CASSIDLRLTDTQYF. CDR3 in DNA: TGTGCCAGTAGTATAGATCTGAGACTGACAGATACGCAGTATTTT.